This TCR beta chain derives from a study of PD-1 blockade in classical Hodgkin lymphoma. Overall study: Patients were administered nivolumab (3 mg/kg intravenously) every 2 weeks. Study observations and caveats: For complete responders, baseline diversity was comparable to that of newly diagnosed patients. It was reported that newly diagnosed patients had less baseline TCR diversity than healthy donors.

Brentuximab vedotin exposure varied, and every patient relapsed after autologous stem cell transplantation. As to this clone: Its specificity is unknown.

The CDR3 is 15 amino acids. V was cut by 5 bases and J by 3 bases, with 15 bases left in between. The germline gives CDR1 MDHEN, CDR2 SYDVKM. Measured with immunoSEQ multiplex PCR; TCRdb has only the in-frame clones, and not every one. The sample records almost 100,000 clones, roughly 90% being singletons. The sequences come from peripheral blood mononuclear cells (PBMCs), collected at baseline. The sequence came from a human donor with classical Hodgkin lymphoma. The chain uses TRBV28 and TRBJ2-3, with a tentative D call TRBD2 (7 bases). DNA of the CDR3: TGTGCCAGCAGTCCCCCCCGGGGGGCGACAGATACGCAGTATTTT. This translates into CASSPPRGATDTQYF. The complete variable domain, with remaining parts taken from reference TRBV28 and TRBJ2-3, reads DVKVTQSSRYLVKRTGEKVFLECVQDMDHENMFWYRQDPGLGLRLIYFSYDVKMKEKGDIPEGYSVSREKKERFSLILESASTNQTSMYLCASSPPRGATDTQYFGPGTRLTVL.